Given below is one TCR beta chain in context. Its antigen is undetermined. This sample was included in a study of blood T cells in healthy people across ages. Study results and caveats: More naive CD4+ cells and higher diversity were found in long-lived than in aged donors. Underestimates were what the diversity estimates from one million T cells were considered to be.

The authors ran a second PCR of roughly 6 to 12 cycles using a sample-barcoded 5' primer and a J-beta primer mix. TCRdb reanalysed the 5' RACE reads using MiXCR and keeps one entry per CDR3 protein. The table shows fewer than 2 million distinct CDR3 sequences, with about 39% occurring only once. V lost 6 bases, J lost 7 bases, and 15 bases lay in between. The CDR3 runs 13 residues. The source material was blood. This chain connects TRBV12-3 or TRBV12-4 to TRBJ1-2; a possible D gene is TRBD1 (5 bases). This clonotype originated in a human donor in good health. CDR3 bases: TGTGCCAGCAGGGAGGAGACAGTGCCTGGCTACACCTTC. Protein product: CASREETVPGYTF.